This T cell receptor (beta chain) was identified during a study of blood T cell repertoires in COVID-19. This clone has a handful of counts. CDR3 length: 12 residues. Trimming cost V 5 bases and J 6 bases, with 11 bases left between them. Germline V gene data show CDR1 as SGHTA and CDR2 as FQGTGA. Followed over time, Seattle patients had been enrolled while infection was active. As processed by the authors: Scientists estimated how many nucleated cells there were by amplifying reference gene primers. Using immunoSEQ multiplex PCR, the repertoire was profiled, and TCRdb retains in-frame clones only, with some absent. The DNA was the basis for D and trimming; V, J and clone size are from that table. The sample includes about 370,000 clones, about 87% of them seen just once.

The chain carries TRBV7-3 and TRBJ2-7; no firm D call. This receptor was identified in a woman between 25 and 40 years old with COVID-19, enrolled during active disease. Sample: peripheral blood. CDR3 sequence: CASSPEAGEQYF. The CDR3 bases are TGTGCCAGCAGCCCTGAGGCTGGCGAGCAGTACTTC.